The 10 T cell receptor beta chains listed next were all sequenced from one sample in a study of blood T cell repertoires in COVID-19 (TCRdb year 2020). The library was obtained by the immunoSEQ multiplex PCR assay. The clones in this table, taken by TCRdb from immuneACCESS, are in-frame only. Not every clone is retained; where verified, under half of the shortfall comes from an unresolved V gene, and the cause of the rest is unknown. The sample table shows about 400,000 clones, and approximately 88% are seen once. The ten largest clones capture 0.95% to 1.5% of the sample. Sequenced material: peripheral blood. The receptors were gathered from a middle-aged man with acute or convalescent COVID-19.

The chain combines TRBV30 with TRBJ1-1; 10 bases match TRBD1. Germline CDR1 and CDR2: GTSNPN and SVGIG (reference sequence). With 4 bases clipped from V and 2 bases from J, the junction kept 4 bases outside the gene matches. The CDR3 contains 14 residues. The CDR3 bases are TGTGCCTGGATGGGACAGGGGCTAAACACTGAAGCTTTCTTT. This translates into CAWMGQGLNTEAFF.

V is TRBV12-3 or TRBV12-4 and J is TRBJ2-7, with a possible D match to TRBD1 (5 bases). The CDR3 is 12 amino acids. V lost 6 bases and J 6 bases, leaving 12 bases between the germline ends. The chain's CDR3 is CASSLDMVEQYF. DNA of the CDR3: TGTGCCAGCAGCTTGGACATGGTCGAGCAGTACTTC.

The chain has TRBV5-1 and TRBJ2-3; TRBD1 agrees at 8 bases. The CDR3 is 17 residues long. Germline CDR1 is SGHRS and CDR2 is YFSETQ. J lost 0 bases, V lost 0 bases, and 6 bases had no gene match. The CDR3 protein is CASSLGPGQVSTDTQYF. The CDR3, as DNA: TGCGCCAGCAGCTTGGGGCCGGGACAGGTTAGCACAGATACGCAGTATTTT.

This sequence joins TRBV5-1 and TRBJ1-4, with 9 positions matching TRBD1. Germline CDR1 and CDR2: SGHRS and YFSETQ. Trimming removed 7 bases from V and 3 bases from J; junction bases left unmatched: 1. This CDR3 is 13 amino acids long. The DNA of the CDR3 is TGCGCCAGCGGACAGGGGTCTAATGAAAAACTGTTTTTT. It translates to CASGQGSNEKLFF.

The CDR3 DNA is TGTGCCAGCAGGGAAAGGGGACTAGCGGAGAACACCGGGGAGCTGTTTTTT. Translation gives CASRERGLAENTGELFF. The rearrangement uses TRBV6-1 and TRBJ2-2, with 11 bases lining up with TRBD2. The CDR3 totals 17 residues. Trimming cost V 6 bases and J 1 base; bases outside gene matches: 7. Looked up from germline, CDR1 is MNHNS and CDR2 is SASEGT.

The chain uses TRBV7-3 and TRBJ2-2; D perhaps matches TRBD2 (6 bases). The V gene's germline CDR1 is SGHTA and CDR2 FQGTGA. Trimming cost V 5 bases and J 5 bases, with 21 bases left between them. This CDR3 has 17 residues. CDR3 protein: CASSPTRTLAGTGELFF. DNA of the CDR3: TGTGCCAGCAGCCCGACCCGGACCCTGGCGGGGACCGGGGAGCTGTTTTTT.

The chain couples TRBV7-2 to TRBJ2-1, with a weak D call TRBD1 (5 bases). V gave up 4 bases and J gave up 2 bases, with 12 bases separating them. This CDR3 contains 15 residues. Germline assignment: CDR1 SGHTA and CDR2 FQGNSA. This CDR3 is CASSSTGEPYNEQFF. The CDR3 nucleotides read TGTGCCAGCAGCTCAACAGGAGAACCCTACAATGAGCAGTTCTTC.

This rearrangement joins TRBV14 to TRBJ1-3; tentatively, D is TRBD1 (5 bases). Trimming removed 7 bases at V and 0 bases at J, with 16 bases between. This CDR3 contains 16 residues. The germline CDR1 and CDR2 sequences are SGHDN and FVKESK. CDR3 loop: CASTSGPRISGNTIYF. The DNA for the CDR3 is TGTGCCAGCACTTCAGGGCCGCGAATCTCTGGAAACACCATATATTTT.

V is TRBV7-2 and J is TRBJ1-4, with TRBD1 matching over 9 bases. This CDR3 region has 13 residues. Per germline, CDR1 SGHTA and CDR2 FQGNSA. Germline trimming cut 4 bases from V and 7 bases from J; bases unmatched to any gene: 1. DNA of the CDR3: TGTGCCAGCAGCTCGGACAGGGGTGAAAAACTGTTTTTT. The encoded protein is CASSSDRGEKLFF.

Only one count was recorded for this clone. V usage is TRBV9 and J usage is TRBJ2-1, with TRBD2 matching 7 bases. Per germline, CDR1 SGDLS and CDR2 YYNGEE. V lost 3 bases, J lost 6 bases, and 9 bases stayed unmatched. This CDR3 contains 15 residues. The CDR3 coding sequence is TGTGCCAGCAGCGCTACGCCCGGGACTACCAATGAGCAGTTCTTC. This gives the protein CASSATPGTTNEQFF.